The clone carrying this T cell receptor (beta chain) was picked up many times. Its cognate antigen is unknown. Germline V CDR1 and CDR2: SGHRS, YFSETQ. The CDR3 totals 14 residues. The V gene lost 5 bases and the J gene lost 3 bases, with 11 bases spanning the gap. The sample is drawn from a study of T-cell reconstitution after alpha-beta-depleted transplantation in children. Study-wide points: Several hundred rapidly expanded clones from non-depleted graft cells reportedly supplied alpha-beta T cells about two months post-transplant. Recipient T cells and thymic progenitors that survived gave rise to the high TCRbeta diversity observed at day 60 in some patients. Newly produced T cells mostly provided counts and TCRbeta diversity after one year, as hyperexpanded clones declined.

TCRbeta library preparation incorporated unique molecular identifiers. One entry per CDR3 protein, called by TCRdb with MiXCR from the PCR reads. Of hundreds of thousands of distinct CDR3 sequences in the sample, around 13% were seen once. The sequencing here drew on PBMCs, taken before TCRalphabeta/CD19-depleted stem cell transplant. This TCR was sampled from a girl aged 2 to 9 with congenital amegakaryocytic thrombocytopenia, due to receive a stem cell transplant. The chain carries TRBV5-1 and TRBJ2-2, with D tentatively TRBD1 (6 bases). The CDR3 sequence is CASSTGQDTGELFF. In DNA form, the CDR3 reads TGCGCCAGCAGTACGGGACAAGACACCGGGGAGCTGTTTTTT.